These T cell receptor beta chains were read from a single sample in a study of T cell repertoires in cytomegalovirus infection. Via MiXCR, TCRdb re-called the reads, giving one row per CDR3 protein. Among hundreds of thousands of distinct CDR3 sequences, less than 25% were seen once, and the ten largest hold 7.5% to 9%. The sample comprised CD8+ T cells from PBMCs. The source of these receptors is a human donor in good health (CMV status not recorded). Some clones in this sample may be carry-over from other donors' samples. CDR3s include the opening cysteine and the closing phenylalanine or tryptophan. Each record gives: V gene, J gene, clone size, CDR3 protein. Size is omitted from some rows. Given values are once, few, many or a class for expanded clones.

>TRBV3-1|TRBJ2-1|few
CASSHQAGGQIYNEQFF
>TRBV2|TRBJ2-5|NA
CASISPETQYF
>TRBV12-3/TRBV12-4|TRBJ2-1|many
CASSWVGGNEQFF
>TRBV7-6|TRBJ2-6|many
CASSDRLGANVLTF
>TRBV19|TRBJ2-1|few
CASSIQRSSYNEQFF
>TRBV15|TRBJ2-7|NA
CATSLDSSYEQYF
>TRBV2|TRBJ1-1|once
CASSENQGPHQEAFF
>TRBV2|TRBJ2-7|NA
CTRSGGEGEQYF
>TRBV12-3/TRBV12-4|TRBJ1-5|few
CASSSHQGGPNQPQHF
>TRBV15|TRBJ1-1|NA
CATQSGLEAFF
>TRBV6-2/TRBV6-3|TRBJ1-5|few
CASRPRGEPDQPQHF
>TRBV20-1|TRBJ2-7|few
CSARDYGAYEQYF
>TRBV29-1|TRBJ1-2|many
CSVDGVDYGYTF
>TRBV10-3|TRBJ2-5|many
CAISDLAGGSETQYF
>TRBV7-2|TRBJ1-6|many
CASRTGQPLNSPLHF
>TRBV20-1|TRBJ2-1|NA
CSARVGVSVYNEQFF
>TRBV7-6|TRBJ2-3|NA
CASSPRTGGVQDTQYF
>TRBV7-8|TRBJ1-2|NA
CASSQDGGIYGYTF
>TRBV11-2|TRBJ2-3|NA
CVSSLELGGSTDTQYF
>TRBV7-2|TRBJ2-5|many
CASSVPRTGGARETQYF
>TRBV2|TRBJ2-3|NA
CASSEGSSGQGLTDTQYF
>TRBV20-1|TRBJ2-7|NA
CSARGQGALYEQYF
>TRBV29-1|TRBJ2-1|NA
CSVVEPALGDEQFF
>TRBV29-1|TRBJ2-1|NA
CSVEDWGTSGAYNEQFF
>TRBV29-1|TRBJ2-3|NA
CSGWTGTDVETDTQYF
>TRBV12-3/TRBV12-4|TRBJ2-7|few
CASSPRGSGGAEEQYF
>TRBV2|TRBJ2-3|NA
CASPGGATDTQYF
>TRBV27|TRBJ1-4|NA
CASSPGQFNEKLFF
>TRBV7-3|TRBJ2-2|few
CASRPSGQGTTGELFF
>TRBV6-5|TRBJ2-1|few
CASSYSPRGTYNEQFF
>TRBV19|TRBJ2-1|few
CASHSSGGFEQFF
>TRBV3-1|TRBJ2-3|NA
CASSHPPGDSTDTQYF
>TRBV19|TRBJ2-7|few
CASSSPREEQYF
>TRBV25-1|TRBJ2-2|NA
CASSGWQNTGELFF
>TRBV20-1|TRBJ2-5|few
CSARGGQETQYF
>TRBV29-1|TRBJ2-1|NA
CSVLSGGEQFF
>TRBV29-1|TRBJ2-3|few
CSVEGIAGGPDTQYF
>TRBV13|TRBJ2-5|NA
CASSSEGETQYF
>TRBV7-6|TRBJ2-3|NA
CASSLPVQPDTQYF
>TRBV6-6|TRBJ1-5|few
CASRQQGGNQPQHF
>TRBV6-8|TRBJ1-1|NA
CAAHGTEAFF